This T cell receptor (beta chain) was recovered during a study of CD8 T cells in Susac syndrome (dated by TCRdb to the late 2010s). Describing the broader study: Among the sequenced Susac syndrome patients, over five had clinically active disease and roughly eight were in clinical remission. At blood withdrawal, Susac syndrome patients were therapy-naive, treated with corticosteroids (with IVIg additionally given to some), or treated with IVIg alone. Repertoire sequencing was used to test whether CD8+ T cell activation and differentiation in Susac syndrome was antigen driven.

V has 4 bases trimmed and J has 2 bases trimmed; junction bases matching no gene number 4. The germline V gene sets CDR1 to SNHLY and CDR2 to FYNNEI. From cysteine to phenylalanine, the CDR3 is 14 amino acids long. The read is trimmed to its CDR3 DNA, 42 bases read in frame from base 1. RNA was extracted using the RNeasy kit, and roughly 0.5 to 1 microgram was reverse transcribed with random hexamers. TCR beta CDR3 regions were amplified with the immunoSEQ multiplex PCR assay covering 54 Vbeta and 13 Jbeta segments. PCR amplification bias was corrected using a synthetic template baseline for primer optimization and computational correction. Per the original workflow: Only productive sequences were kept, with reads annotated to V, D and J genes according to IMGT and analyzed in immunoSEQ Analyzer. Clonality was computed as one minus Shannon entropy normalized by log2 of the number of productive unique sequences. For each patient and control, public and private clones were evaluated within the 100 most prevalent clones. Clones were defined as Susac-specific if absent from the healthy and MS cohorts, from under 1,200 published viral clones and from other ImmuneACCESS disease sequences. TCRdb handled the public reads itself, with Q25 trimming in fastp and clone calling in MiXCR, and kept productive beta chains. When rows share a CDR3 protein, they turn into one entry using the most common DNA and genes. The V and J calls come from TCRdb's annotation, not from the publication. In all, the sample holds under 150,000 distinct CDR3 sequences, and approximately 95% of those were seen once. Clones ranked in the top ten supply 0.14% of the sample.

Broader findings and caveats from the paper: The study acknowledged that relatively few individuals were included in the TCR sequencing and HLA analysis. In patients with Susac syndrome, the CD4+ T cell repertoire showed no detectable clonal expansion.

Peripheral blood CD8+ and CD4+ T cells from healthy donors, Susac syndrome patients and multiple sclerosis patients were profiled using high-throughput TCR beta sequencing. The Susac syndrome patients fulfilled recently defined diagnostic criteria for either definite or probable disease. Bulk CD8+ and CD4+ T cells were purified magnetically by negative isolation, whereas CD8+ TEMRA cells were enriched by FACS. Blood was collected in EDTA tubes and processed within 24 hours, with PBMCs isolated through density gradient centrifugation. PBMCs intended for TCR sequencing were cryopreserved in liquid nitrogen and thawed later in a water bath at 37 degrees C. The sorted or isolated CD4+, CD8+ and CD8+ TEMRA cells reached a purity of at least 90%. Worth noting for this clonotype: Its antigen remains undetermined. The input lacks base qualities; no much larger clone sits a single base away.

This TCR came from a human donor with Susac syndrome. The material sequenced was CD4+ T cells from PBMCs. The rearrangement combines TRBV2 with TRBJ2-7; 8 bases in between match TRBD1. The nucleotides are TGTGCCAGCAGTGCGGGGACAGGCACCTACGAGCAGTACTTC. It translates as CASSAGTGTYEQYF.